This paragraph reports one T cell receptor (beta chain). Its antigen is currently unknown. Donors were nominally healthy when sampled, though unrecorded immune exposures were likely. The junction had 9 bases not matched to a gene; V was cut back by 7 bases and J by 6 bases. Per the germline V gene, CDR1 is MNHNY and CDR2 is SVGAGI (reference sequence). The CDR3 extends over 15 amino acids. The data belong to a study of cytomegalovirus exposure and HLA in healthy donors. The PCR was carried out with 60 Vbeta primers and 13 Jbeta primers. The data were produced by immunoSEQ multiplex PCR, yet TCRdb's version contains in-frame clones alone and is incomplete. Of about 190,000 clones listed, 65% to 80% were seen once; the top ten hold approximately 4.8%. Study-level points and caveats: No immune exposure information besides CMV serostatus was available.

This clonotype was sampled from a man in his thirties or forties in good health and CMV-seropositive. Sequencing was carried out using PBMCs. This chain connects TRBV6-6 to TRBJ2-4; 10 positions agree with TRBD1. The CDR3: CASTDRGLVGNIQYF. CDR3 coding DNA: TGTGCCAGCACCGACAGGGGGCTTGTCGGAAACATTCAGTACTTC.